The TCR beta chain described here comes from a study of response to subunit inactivated influenza vaccine. J was trimmed by 3 bases and V by 6 bases; bases with no gene match: 9. This CDR3 region has 16 residues. From the RT-PCR reads, TCRdb called clonotypes with MiXCR, one entry per CDR3 protein. The data hold some 540,000 distinct CDR3 sequences, with 20% to 25% observed a single time. These same records also appear under a second study, on T cells expressing NK-cell markers. Turning to that study: TCR beta cDNA was made by 5'RACE template switching with UMIs. Obtained from sorted CD3+CD56+NKG2C+, CD3+CD56+NKG2C- and CD3+CD56-NKG2C+ T cells were the TCR beta repertoires. The authors restricted sorting to alpha-beta TCR T cells with an anti-gamma-delta TCR antibody in several experiments.

The gene calls are TRBV12-3 or TRBV12-4 and TRBJ2-2, with TRBD2 identical over 8 bases. The material sequenced was CD4+ T cells sorted from PBMCs, taken roughly 12 days after vaccination. The source of this sequence is a middle-aged man who received an inactivated influenza vaccine. The CDR3: CASSRGRGAYTGELFF. The CDR3 DNA follows: TGTGCCAGCAGCCGTGGGCGGGGGGCTTACACCGGGGAGCTGTTTTTT.